This T cell receptor beta chain comes out of a study of blood T cell repertoires in COVID-19. Turning to the study itself: In each case, the material was cDNA or gDNA derived from T cells, B-cell-depleted T cells, or PBMCs.

As originally analysed: Amplified reference gene primers provided the basis for estimating nucleated cell counts. TCRdb keeps only in-frame clones here, not all; method: immunoSEQ multiplex PCR. V, J and clone size are taken as reported in that table, and D and trimming were inferred from the DNA itself. The repertoire holds more than 400,000 clones, with around 90% as singletons. Participants had their cohort set by participant-reported clinical history. The germline V gene has CDR1 ENHRY and CDR2 SYGVKD. The CDR3 length is 19 residues. V shed 7 bases and J 1 base; nucleotides not matched to a gene: 18.

The sequence derives from a woman aged 18-30 years who had recovered from COVID-19. The genes are TRBV10-3 and TRBJ2-1; 8 bases fit TRBD1. Specimen: PBMCs or T cells enriched from blood (not recorded which). CDR3 nucleotides: TGTGCCATCAAGGGGGGTGGGACAGGAACCCCTCTTTCCTACAATGAGCAGTTCTTC. It specifies CAIKGGGTGTPLSYNEQFF.